This paragraph covers one T cell receptor beta chain sequence. Here immunoSEQ multiplex PCR was the method, and the copy in TCRdb shows in-frame clones only, minus some. The sample lists tens of thousands of clones, more than 75% occurring once. The source of the sample is a study of blood T cell repertoires in COVID-19. The sequenced sample was peripheral blood. The TCR comes from a man between 65 and 79 years old with active or convalescent COVID-19.

The CDR3: CASSLEQGSSYEQYF. In DNA form, the CDR3 reads TGTGCCAGCAGCTTAGAACAGGGATCCTCCTACGAGCAGTACTTC. The chain uses TRBV11-2 and TRBJ2-7; D perhaps matches TRBD1 (6 bases). The CDR3 spans 15 residues. CDR1 is SGHAT, CDR2 FQNNGV, per germline. V dropped 0 bases and J dropped 0 bases, with 9 bases sitting between them.